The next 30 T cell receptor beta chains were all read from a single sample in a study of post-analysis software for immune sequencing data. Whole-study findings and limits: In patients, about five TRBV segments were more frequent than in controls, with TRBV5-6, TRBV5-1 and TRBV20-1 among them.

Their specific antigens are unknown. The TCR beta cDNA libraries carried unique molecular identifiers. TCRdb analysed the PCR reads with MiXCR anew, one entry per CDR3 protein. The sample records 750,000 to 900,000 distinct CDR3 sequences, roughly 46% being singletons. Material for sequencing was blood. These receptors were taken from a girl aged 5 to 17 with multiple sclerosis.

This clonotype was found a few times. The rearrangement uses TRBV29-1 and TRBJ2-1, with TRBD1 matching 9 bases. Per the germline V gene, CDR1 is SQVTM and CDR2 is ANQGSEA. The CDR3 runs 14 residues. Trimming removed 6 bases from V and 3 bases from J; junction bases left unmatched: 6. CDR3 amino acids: CSVRTGDIYNEQFF. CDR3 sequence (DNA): TGCAGCGTCCGGACAGGGGACATCTACAATGAGCAGTTCTTC.

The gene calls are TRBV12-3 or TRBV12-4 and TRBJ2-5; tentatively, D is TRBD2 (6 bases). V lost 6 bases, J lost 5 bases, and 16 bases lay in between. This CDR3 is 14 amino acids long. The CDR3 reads CASRTLGGDETQYF. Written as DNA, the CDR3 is TGTGCCAGCAGGACCCTCGGGGGTGATGAGACCCAGTACTTC.

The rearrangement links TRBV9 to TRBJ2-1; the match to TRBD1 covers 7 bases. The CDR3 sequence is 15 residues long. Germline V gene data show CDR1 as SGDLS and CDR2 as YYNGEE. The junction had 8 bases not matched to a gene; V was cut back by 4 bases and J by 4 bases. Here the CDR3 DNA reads TGTGCCAGCAGCCCTGCCGGGACAGAATACAATGAGCAGTTCTTC. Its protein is CASSPAGTEYNEQFF.

The CDR3: CASSLRGDRGRYSNQPQHF. The CDR3 nucleotides are TGTGCCAGCAGCTTAAGAGGCGACAGGGGCCGCTATAGCAATCAGCCCCAGCATTTT. The V call is TRBV13, the J call TRBJ1-5, with 8 bases fitting TRBD1. This CDR3 spans 19 amino acids. From germline, CDR1 is PRHDT and CDR2 FYEKMQ (reference sequence). Trimming at V came to 2 bases and at J to 0 bases, leaving 12 bases not matched to a gene.

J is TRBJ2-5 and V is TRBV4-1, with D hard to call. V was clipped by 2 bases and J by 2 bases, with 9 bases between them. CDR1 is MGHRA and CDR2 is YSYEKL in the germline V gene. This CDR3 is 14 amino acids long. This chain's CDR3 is CASSQPQDQETQYF. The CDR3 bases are TGCGCCAGCAGCCAACCGCAGGATCAAGAGACCCAGTACTTC.

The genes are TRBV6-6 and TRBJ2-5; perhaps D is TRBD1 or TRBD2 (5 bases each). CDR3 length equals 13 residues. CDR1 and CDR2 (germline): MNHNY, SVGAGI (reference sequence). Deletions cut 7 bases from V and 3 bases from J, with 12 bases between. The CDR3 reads CASTLGVKETQYF. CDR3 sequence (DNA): TGTGCCAGCACCTTGGGGGTCAAAGAGACCCAGTACTTC.

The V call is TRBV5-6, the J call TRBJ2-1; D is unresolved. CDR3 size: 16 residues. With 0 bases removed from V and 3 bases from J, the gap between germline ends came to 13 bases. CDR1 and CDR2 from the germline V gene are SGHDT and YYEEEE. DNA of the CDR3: TGTGCCAGCAGCTTGGGGCGTCAGATGTTCTACAATGAGCAGTTCTTC. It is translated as CASSLGRQMFYNEQFF.

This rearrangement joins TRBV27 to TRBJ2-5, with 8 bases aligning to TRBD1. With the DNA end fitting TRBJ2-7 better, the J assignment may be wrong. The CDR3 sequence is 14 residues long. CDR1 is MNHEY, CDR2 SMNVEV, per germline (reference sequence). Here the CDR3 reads CASSAYRGRNEQYF. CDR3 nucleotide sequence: TGTGCCAGCAGTGCATACAGGGGGAGGAACGAGCAGTACTTC.

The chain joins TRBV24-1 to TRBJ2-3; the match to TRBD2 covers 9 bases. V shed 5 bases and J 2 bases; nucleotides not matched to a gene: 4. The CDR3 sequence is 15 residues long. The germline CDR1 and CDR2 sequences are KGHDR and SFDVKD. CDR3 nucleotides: TGTGCCACCAGTGCGGCGGGAGGGCCCACAGATACGCAGTATTTT. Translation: CATSAAGGPTDTQYF.

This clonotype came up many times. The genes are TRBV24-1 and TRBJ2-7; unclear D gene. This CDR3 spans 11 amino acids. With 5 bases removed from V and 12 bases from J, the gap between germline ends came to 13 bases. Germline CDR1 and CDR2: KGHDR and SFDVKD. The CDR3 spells CATSAFDQMYF. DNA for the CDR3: TGTGCCACCAGTGCCTTCGACCAGATGTACTTC.

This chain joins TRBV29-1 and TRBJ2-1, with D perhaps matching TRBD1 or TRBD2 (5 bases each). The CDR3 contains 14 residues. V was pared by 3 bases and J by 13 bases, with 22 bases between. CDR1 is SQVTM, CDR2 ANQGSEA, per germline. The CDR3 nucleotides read TGCAGCGTTGAGGAGTCAGGGCTGGGGGAGACCCAGTTCTTC. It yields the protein CSVEESGLGETQFF.

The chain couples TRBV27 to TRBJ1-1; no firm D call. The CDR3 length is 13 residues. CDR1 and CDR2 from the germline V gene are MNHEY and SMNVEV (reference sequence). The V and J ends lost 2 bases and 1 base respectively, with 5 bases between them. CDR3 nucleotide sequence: TGTGCCAGCAGTTTAGTTAAGAACACTGAAGCTTTCTTT. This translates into CASSLVKNTEAFF.

CDR3 sequence (DNA): TGTGCCAGCAGTGAGGACCGACAATCCTACAATGAGCAGTTCTTC. This codes for CASSEDRQSYNEQFF. The chain has TRBV2 and TRBJ2-1; D uncertain. V lost 3 bases and J 1 base, leaving 10 bases between the germline ends. CDR3 length equals 15 residues. The germline CDR1 and CDR2 sequences are SNHLY and FYNNEI.

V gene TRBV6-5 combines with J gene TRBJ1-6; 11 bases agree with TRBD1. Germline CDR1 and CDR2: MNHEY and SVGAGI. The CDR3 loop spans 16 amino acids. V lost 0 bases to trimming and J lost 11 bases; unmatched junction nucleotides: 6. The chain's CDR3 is CASSYSGQGASPPLHF. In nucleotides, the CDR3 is TGTGCCAGCAGTTACTCCGGACAGGGGGCTAGTCCACCCCTCCACTTT.

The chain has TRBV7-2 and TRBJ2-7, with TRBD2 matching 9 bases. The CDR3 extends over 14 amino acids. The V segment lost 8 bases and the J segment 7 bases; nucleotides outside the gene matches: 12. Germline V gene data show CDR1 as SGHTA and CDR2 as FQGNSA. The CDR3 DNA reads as TGTGCCAGCCAGCGGGGCGGGAGGGCAGGTGAGCAGTACTTC. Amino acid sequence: CASQRGGRAGEQYF.

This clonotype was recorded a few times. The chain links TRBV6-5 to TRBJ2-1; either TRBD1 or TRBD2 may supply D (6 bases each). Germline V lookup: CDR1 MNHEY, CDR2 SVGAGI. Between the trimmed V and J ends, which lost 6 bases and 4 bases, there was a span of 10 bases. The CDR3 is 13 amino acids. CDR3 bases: TGTGCCAGCAGGGAGGGGGTATACAATGAGCAGTTCTTC. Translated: CASREGVYNEQFF.

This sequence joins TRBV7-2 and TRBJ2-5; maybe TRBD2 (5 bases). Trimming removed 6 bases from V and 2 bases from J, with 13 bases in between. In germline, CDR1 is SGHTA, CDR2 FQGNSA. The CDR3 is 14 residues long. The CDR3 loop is CASSYPTSQETQYF. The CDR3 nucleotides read TGTGCCAGCAGTTATCCCACTAGTCAAGAGACCCAGTACTTC. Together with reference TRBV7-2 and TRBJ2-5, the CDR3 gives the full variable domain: GAGVSQSPSNKVTEKGKDVELRCDPISGHTALYWYRQSLGQGLEFLIYFQGNSAPDKSGLPSDRFSAERTGGSVSTLTIQRTQQEDSAVYLCASSYPTSQETQYFGPGTRLLVL.

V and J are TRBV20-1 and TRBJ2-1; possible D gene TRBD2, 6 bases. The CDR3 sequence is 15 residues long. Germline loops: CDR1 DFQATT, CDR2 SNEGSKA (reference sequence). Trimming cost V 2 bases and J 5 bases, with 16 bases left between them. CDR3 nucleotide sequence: TGCAGTGCTAGATACGGGGGTCCCGTTCACAATGAGCAGTTCTTC. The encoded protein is CSARYGGPVHNEQFF.

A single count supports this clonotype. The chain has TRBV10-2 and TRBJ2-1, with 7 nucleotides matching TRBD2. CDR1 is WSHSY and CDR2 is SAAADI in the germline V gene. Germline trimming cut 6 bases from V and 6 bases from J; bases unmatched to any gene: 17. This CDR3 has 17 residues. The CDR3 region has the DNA TGCGCCAGCAGGAGGACCCTCGGTGGACTAGTCCCCAATGAGCAGTTCTTC. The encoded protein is CASRRTLGGLVPNEQFF.

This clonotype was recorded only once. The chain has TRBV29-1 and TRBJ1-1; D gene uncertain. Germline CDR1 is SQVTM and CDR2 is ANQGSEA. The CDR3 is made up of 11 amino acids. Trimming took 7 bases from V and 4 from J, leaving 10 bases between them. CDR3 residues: CSARSGTEAFF. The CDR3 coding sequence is TGCAGCGCTCGTTCGGGCACTGAAGCTTTCTTT.

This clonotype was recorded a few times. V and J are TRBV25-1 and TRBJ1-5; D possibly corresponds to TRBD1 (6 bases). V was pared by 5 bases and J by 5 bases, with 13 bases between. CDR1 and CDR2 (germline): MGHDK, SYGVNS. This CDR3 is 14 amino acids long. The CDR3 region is CASSQGGPHQPQHF. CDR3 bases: TGTGCCAGCAGTCAAGGGGGGCCGCATCAGCCCCAGCATTTT.

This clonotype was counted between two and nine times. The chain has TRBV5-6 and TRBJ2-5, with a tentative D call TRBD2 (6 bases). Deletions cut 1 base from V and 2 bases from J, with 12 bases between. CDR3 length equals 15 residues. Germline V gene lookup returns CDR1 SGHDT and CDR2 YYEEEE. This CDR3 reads CASSLRGRGQETQYF. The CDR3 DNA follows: TGTGCCAGCAGCTTGCGTGGGCGGGGTCAAGAGACCCAGTACTTC.

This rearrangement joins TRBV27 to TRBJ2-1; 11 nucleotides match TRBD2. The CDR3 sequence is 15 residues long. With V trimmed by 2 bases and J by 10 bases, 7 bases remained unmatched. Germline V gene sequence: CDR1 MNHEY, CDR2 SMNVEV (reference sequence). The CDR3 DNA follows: TGTGCCAGCAGTTTAGGGACTAGCGGCCACGGGGAGCAGTTCTTC. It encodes CASSLGTSGHGEQFF.

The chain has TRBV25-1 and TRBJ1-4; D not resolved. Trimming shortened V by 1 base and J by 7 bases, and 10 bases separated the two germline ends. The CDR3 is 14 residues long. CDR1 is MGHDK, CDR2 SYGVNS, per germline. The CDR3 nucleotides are TGTGCCAGCAGTGAATCCGGGGTCGGTGAAAAACTGTTTTTT. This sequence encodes CASSESGVGEKLFF.

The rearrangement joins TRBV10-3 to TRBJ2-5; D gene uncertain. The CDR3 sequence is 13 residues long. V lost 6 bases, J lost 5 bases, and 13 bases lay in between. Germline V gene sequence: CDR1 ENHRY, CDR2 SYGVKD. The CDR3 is CAIREATKETQYF. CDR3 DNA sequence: TGTGCCATCAGAGAGGCTACCAAGGAGACCCAGTACTTC.

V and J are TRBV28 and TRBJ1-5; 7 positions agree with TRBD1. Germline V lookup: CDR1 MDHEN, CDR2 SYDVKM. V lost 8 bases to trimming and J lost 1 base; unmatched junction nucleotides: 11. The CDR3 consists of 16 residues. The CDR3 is CASGRDRATSNQPQHF. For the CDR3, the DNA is TGTGCCAGCGGAAGAGACAGGGCGACCAGCAATCAGCCCCAGCATTTT. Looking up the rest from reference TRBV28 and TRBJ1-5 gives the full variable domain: DVKVTQSSRYLVKRTGEKVFLECVQDMDHENMFWYRQDPGLGLRLIYFSYDVKMKEKGDIPEGYSVSREKKERFSLILESASTNQTSMYLCASGRDRATSNQPQHFGDGTRLSIL.

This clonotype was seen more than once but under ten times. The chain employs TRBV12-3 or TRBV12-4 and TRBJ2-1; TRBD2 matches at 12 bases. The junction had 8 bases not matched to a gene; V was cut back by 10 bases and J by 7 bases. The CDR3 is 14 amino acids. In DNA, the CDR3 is TGTGCCATCCACCCAGGACTAGCGGGGAATGAGCAGTTCTTC. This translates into CAIHPGLAGNEQFF.

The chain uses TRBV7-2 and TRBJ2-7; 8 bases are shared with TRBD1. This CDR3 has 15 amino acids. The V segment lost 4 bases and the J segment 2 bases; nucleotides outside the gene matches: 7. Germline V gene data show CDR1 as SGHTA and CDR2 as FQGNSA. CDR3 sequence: CASSSEGTGPYEQYF. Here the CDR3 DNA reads TGTGCCAGCAGCTCCGAGGGGACAGGTCCCTACGAGCAGTACTTC.

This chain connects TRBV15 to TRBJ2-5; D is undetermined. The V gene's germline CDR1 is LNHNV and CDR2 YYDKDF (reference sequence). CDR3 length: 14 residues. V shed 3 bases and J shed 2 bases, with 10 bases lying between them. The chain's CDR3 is CATSSKSTQETQYF. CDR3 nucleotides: TGTGCCACCAGCAGTAAATCTACACAAGAGACCCAGTACTTC.

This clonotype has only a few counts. CDR3 amino acids: CASSYGQDSSYEQYF. CDR3 DNA: TGTGCCAGCAGTTACGGCCAGGATAGCTCCTACGAGCAGTACTTC. V gene TRBV6-5 combines with J gene TRBJ2-7; no firm D call. Trimming removed 2 bases from V and 0 bases from J, with 11 bases in between. This CDR3 has 15 amino acids. Germline lookup yields CDR1 MNHEY and CDR2 SVGAGI.